This record covers a single T cell receptor beta chain. Its antigen specificity is not known. No quality values exist for individual bases; no much larger clone is one base distant. Counted from cysteine to phenylalanine, this CDR3 has 14 amino acids. The CDR3 DNA has 42 bases and is translated from base 1. Relative to germline, V is 4 bases shorter and J is 3 bases shorter, with 9 bases between their ends. According to the germline V gene, CDR1 reads LGHNA and CDR2 reads YSLEER. The data stem from a study of Ad26.COV2.S vaccination and SARS-CoV-2 variants (dated by TCRdb to 2020 to 2023). Concerning the study at large: Donors in the vaccine arm were drawn from COV1001, a phase I-IIa trial of Ad26.COV2.S in healthy adults that was multicentre, randomized, double-blind and placebo-controlled. The specificity and breadth of SARS-CoV-2-reactive T cell receptors after Ad26.COV2.S vaccination were assessed by TCRbeta repertoire sequencing. Ad26.COV2.S was administered intramuscularly at a dose of 5x10^10 or 1x10^11 viral particles, either as one shot or as two shots given 56 days apart. A total of around 32 samples were included in the TCR-sequenced set, comprising 19 Ad26.COV2.S vaccine recipients, 5 placebo recipients and 8 SARS-CoV-2 convalescent individuals. Participants in the trial were split at random into five groups of five each, receiving low-dose or high-dose Ad26.COV2.S once or twice, or else placebo on both occasions. Blinding of investigators to trial group allocation was maintained during experiments and outcome assessment. What the research found in general, with its limitations: Vaccine and placebo recipients had comparable non-spike TCR breadth, which fits with the vaccine containing only spike. Spike-specific TCR breadth was higher in Ad26.COV2.S recipients than in placebo recipients (P = 0.0014). After vaccination, spike-specific CD8+ and CD4+ T cell responses were reported to show substantial breadth. The authors noted that total T cell responses may have been underestimated by the TCR breadth and depth analyses. The study was not powered for comparison of responses between vaccine doses or regimens.

The immunoSEQ Assay was used to sequence TCRbeta CDR3 regions. After extraction, genomic DNA underwent amplification by bias-controlled multiplex PCR, followed by high-throughput sequencing. The authors' pipeline ran thus. To quantify the absolute abundance of every unique TCRbeta CDR3 region, sequences were collapsed and filtered. T cell fraction was estimated by normalizing TCRbeta template counts to usable DNA, which was measured by amplifying reference genes present in all nucleated cells. Repertoire TCRs were annotated as SARS-CoV-2-specific when V gene, CDR3 amino acid sequence and J gene were exactly matched to a known reactive TCR set. MIRA supplied the reference SARS-CoV-2 TCR set, which was filtered for enrichment in COVID-19-positive ImmuneCODE repertoires so that public or cross-reactive TCRs were removed. Based on the MIRA antigens, annotated TCRs were further analysed at the level of specific ORF or position within ORF. Depth was the summed frequency of annotated unique rearrangements, while breadth was defined as annotated unique rearrangements over total unique productive rearrangements. Group comparisons of TCR breadth used two-sided Wilcoxon rank-sum tests. The table was pulled from immuneACCESS by TCRdb, which kept in-frame rearrangements only. Such tables lose some clones; where checked, under half of the loss comes from unresolved V genes, and the rest has no known cause. V, J and clone size derive from that table, while D and trimming were established from the DNA sequence. Recorded for this sample are roughly 500,000 clones; around 88% of them occurred a single time. In total, the top ten clones hold 10% to 15% of the sample.

This sample's treatment or condition label indicates: some 20 received Ad26.COV2.S at low or high dose, single or two shots; about 5 received placebo; per-sample allocation not given. For vaccine and placebo recipients, repertoires were sequenced using samples collected on day 63 after the first injection. Between 29 July and 7 August 2020, Cohort 1b enrolled around 24 adults aged 18-55 years at one site in Boston, USA. Ad26.COV2.S consisted of a replication-incompetent adenovirus type 26 vector by which a prefusion-stabilized SARS-CoV-2 spike protein from the original Wuhan strain was expressed. The V and J genes are TRBV4-3 and TRBJ2-2; the D gene cannot be resolved beyond TRBD1 or TRBD2, each matching 5 bases. The clonotype was recovered from a person aged 18-60 years who received the Ad26.COV2.S COVID-19 vaccine or a placebo. The sample consisted of peripheral blood, taken in a trial of Ad26.COV2.S vaccine versus placebo. The CDR3: CASSLGVDTGELFF. The DNA is TGCGCCAGCAGCCTGGGGGTTGACACCGGGGAGCTGTTTTTT.